Listed here is a single T cell receptor beta chain. This specimen belongs to a study of blood T cell repertoires in COVID-19. Study overall: Acute and convalescent COVID-19 specimens originated in the United States, Italy and Spain. PBMCs, B-cell-depleted T cells, or T cells provided the cDNA or gDNA that made up the material.

Original processing notes: Amplification of reference gene primers provided the estimated nucleated cell counts. This table comes from immunoSEQ multiplex PCR, and its TCRdb copy is limited to in-frame clones, with some not included. V and J calls and clone size are as listed in that table; D and trimming were resolved from the DNA. The data show 45,000 to 55,000 clones, over 85% seen once. CDR1 is SGHDT and CDR2 is YYEEEE in the germline V gene. V was trimmed by 5 bases and J by 0 bases, leaving 12 bases between them. This CDR3 is built from 14 residues. The V and J genes are TRBV5-6 and TRBJ2-7, with D unclear. The TCR sequence derives from an elderly man with acute or convalescent COVID-19. The sequenced sample was peripheral blood. The DNA of the CDR3 is TGTGCCAGCAGTAAACTGACTTCCTCCTACGAGCAGTACTTC. It translates to CASSKLTSSYEQYF.